This passage covers 25 T cell receptor beta chains from one sample sequenced in a study of blood T cell repertoires in COVID-19 (dated by TCRdb to about 2020). Library preparation employed the immunoSEQ multiplex PCR assay. TCRdb mirrors the immuneACCESS table, restricted to in-frame sequences. Some clones are absent from its copies; in checked studies, under half trace to an unresolved V gene, and the reason for the others is unknown. For this sample the table gives about 70,000 clones, of which about nine tenths were detected only once. Of the sample, over 25% falls within the top ten clones. Source material: peripheral blood. The source is a woman over 75 with active or convalescent COVID-19.

The chain recombines TRBV7-2 with TRBJ2-5, with 12 bases that match TRBD2. CDR1 is SGHTA and CDR2 is FQGNSA in the germline V gene. The CDR3 consists of 15 residues. With V trimmed by 5 bases and J by 1 base, 2 bases remained unmatched. CDR3 loop: CASSQTSGGQETQYF. Here the CDR3 DNA reads TGTGCCAGCAGCCAGACTAGCGGGGGCCAAGAGACCCAGTACTTC.

In the case of this clone: One end of the junction varies from germline; a read error may be responsible. The chain uses TRBV7-7 and TRBJ2-2, with 7 bases aligning to TRBD1. Germline V gene data show CDR1 as SSHAT and CDR2 as FNYEAQ (reference sequence). The length of the CDR3 is 15 residues. The CDR3 coding sequence is TGTGCTAGCAGCTTATGGGACAGTCACACCGGGGAGCTGTTTTTT. Translated: CASSLWDSHTGELFF.

The gene calls are TRBV27 and TRBJ1-6, with D possibly TRBD1 on 5 matching bases. The CDR3 runs to 15 residues. V lost 3 bases, J lost 10 bases, and 16 bases lay in between. Germline values: CDR1 MNHEY, CDR2 SMNVEV (reference sequence). DNA of the CDR3: TGTGCCAGCAGTTTTTCTCCAGGGTCAAGATCACCCCTCCACTTT. Its translation is CASSFSPGSRSPLHF.

This sequence joins TRBV4-1 and TRBJ1-5; D is ambiguous. This CDR3 comprises 15 residues. With 0 bases removed from V and 5 bases from J, the gap between germline ends came to 11 bases. CDR1 and CDR2 (germline): MGHRA, YSYEKL. The CDR3: CASSQDGEGYQPQHF. CDR3 DNA: TGCGCCAGCAGCCAAGACGGGGAAGGCTATCAGCCCCAGCATTTT.

This CDR3 is CASSQGTSGARQETQYF. The CDR3 coding sequence is TGCGCCAGCAGCCAAGGGACTAGCGGGGCGCGACAAGAGACCCAGTACTTC. V usage is TRBV4-3 and J usage is TRBJ2-5; TRBD2 aligns across 12 bases. Per germline, CDR1 LGHNA and CDR2 YSLEER. V was clipped by 1 base and J by 2 bases; unmatched bases: 5. This CDR3 has 17 residues.

This chain links TRBV30 with TRBJ2-3; 12 nucleotides match TRBD1. The V gene end was trimmed by 5 bases and the J gene end by 6 bases; junction bases not matched to a gene: 3. Germline CDR1 is GTSNPN and CDR2 is SVGIG (reference sequence). The CDR3 has 13 residues. The CDR3 is CAWGTGGVDTQYF. CDR3 bases: TGTGCCTGGGGGACAGGGGGCGTGGATACGCAGTATTTT.

The chain links TRBV6-5 to TRBJ1-6; 7 bases align to TRBD1. J was trimmed by 5 bases and V by 2 bases; bases with no gene match: 3. From germline, CDR1 is MNHEY and CDR2 SVGAGI. CDR3 length: 15 amino acids. In nucleotides, the CDR3 is TGTGCCAGCAGTTACCTACAGGGGAATAATTCACCCCTCCACTTT. This codes for CASSYLQGNNSPLHF.

The rearrangement uses TRBV19 and TRBJ2-5; D gene unclear. Germline assignment: CDR1 LNHDA and CDR2 SQIVND (reference sequence). The CDR3 covers 15 residues. V shed 7 bases and J shed 1 base, with 16 bases lying between them. For the CDR3, the DNA is TGTGCCAGTACCCCTAACCATGGTGTCCAAGAGACCCAGTACTTC. It is translated as CASTPNHGVQETQYF.

The chain joins TRBV6-1 to TRBJ2-7; 11 bases map to TRBD1. The J segment lost 3 bases and the V segment lost 0 bases, leaving 1 base of the junction unmatched. Germline CDR1 is MNHNS and CDR2 is SASEGT. The CDR3 has 15 residues. CDR3 protein: CASSEAGTGGYEQYF. Written as DNA, the CDR3 is TGTGCCAGCAGTGAAGCTGGGACAGGGGGCTACGAGCAGTACTTC.

The chain recombines TRBV2 with TRBJ2-3, with a weak D call TRBD1 (6 bases). From germline, CDR1 is SNHLY and CDR2 FYNNEI. With 6 bases removed from V and 3 bases from J, the gap between germline ends came to 16 bases. CDR3 length: 15 residues. CDR3: CASRGTRQNTDTQYF. In DNA form, the CDR3 reads TGTGCCAGCAGAGGGACACGGCAAAATACAGATACGCAGTATTTT.

J is TRBJ1-2 and V is TRBV10-3; tentative D call: TRBD1 (6 bases). Trimming pared 2 bases from V and 6 bases from J, leaving 13 bases between. Germline CDR1 ENHRY, CDR2 SYGVKD. The length of the CDR3 is 14 residues. The CDR3 region is CAISERGGEDGYTF. In DNA form, the CDR3 reads TGTGCCATCAGTGAGAGGGGGGGCGAAGATGGCTACACCTTC.

The CDR3 here is CAWNGETGAQPQHF. In nucleotides, the CDR3 is TGTGCCTGGAACGGGGAGACGGGAGCTCAGCCCCAGCATTTT. The V gene is TRBV30, the J gene TRBJ1-5; D gene uncertain. The V gene's germline CDR1 is GTSNPN and CDR2 SVGIG (reference sequence). The CDR3 contains 14 residues. V lost 4 bases, J lost 6 bases, and 16 bases lay in between.

The rearrangement joins TRBV7-8 to TRBJ1-4; D might be TRBD1 (5 bases). There are 18 residues in the CDR3. V was trimmed by 0 bases and J by 8 bases, leaving 22 bases between them. Germline CDR1 SGHVS, CDR2 FQNEAQ. CDR3 bases: TGTGCCAGCAGCTTAGCTCCAGGAGGGGTTCTACTCGGGGAAAAACTGTTTTTT. This encodes CASSLAPGGVLLGEKLFF.

V gene TRBV6-5 combines with J gene TRBJ1-5, with TRBD1 matching over 10 bases. The CDR3 loop spans 14 amino acids. Per the germline V gene, CDR1 is MNHEY and CDR2 is SVGAGI. V shed 5 bases, J shed 5 bases, and the junction held 3 bases outside the gene matches. CDR3 DNA: TGTGCCAGCAGTCGACAGGGGGCCTATCAGCCCCAGCATTTT. Amino acid sequence: CASSRQGAYQPQHF.

This chain uses TRBV3-1 (or the pseudogene TRBV3-2) with TRBJ2-3; D not certain. The germline gives CDR1 LGHDT, CDR2 YNNKEL (reference sequence). V gave up 4 bases and J gave up 0 bases, with 11 bases separating them. The CDR3 spans 15 residues. CDR3 protein: CASSRSTTSTDTQYF. For the CDR3, the DNA is TGTGCCAGCAGCCGCTCTACGACTAGCACAGATACGCAGTATTTT.

The genes are TRBV9 and TRBJ1-2, with 7 bases that match TRBD1. The CDR3 totals 14 residues. After removal of 3 bases from V and 11 bases from J, the junction contained 13 bases not matched to a gene. Germline CDR1 SGDLS, CDR2 YYNGEE. The CDR3 loop is CASSETHGQDEYTF. CDR3 in DNA: TGTGCCAGCAGCGAGACCCATGGACAGGATGAATACACCTTC.

The J gene is TRBJ2-1, the V gene TRBV28; TRBD1 is a possible D gene (6 bases). Deletions cut 7 bases from V and 0 bases from J, with 16 bases between. The CDR3 is made up of 16 amino acids. Per the germline V gene, CDR1 is MDHEN and CDR2 is SYDVKM. The CDR3 sequence is CASTPTQGGSYNEQFF. CDR3 sequence (DNA): TGTGCCAGCACCCCGACACAGGGTGGCTCCTACAATGAGCAGTTCTTC.

This chain uses TRBV5-1 with TRBJ2-2; D perhaps matches TRBD1 (5 bases). This CDR3 contains 13 residues. V lost 5 bases, J lost 3 bases, and 8 bases lay in between. CDR1 is SGHRS, CDR2 YFSETQ, per germline. The CDR3 nucleotides are TGCGCCAGCAGTAAAGGGGACACCGGGGAGCTGTTTTTT. Translated, it gives CASSKGDTGELFF.

The J gene is TRBJ1-3, the V gene TRBV19, with 7 bases that match TRBD1. The CDR3 has 14 amino acids. The germline CDR1 and CDR2 sequences are LNHDA and SQIVND (reference sequence). The V gene end was trimmed by 6 bases and the J gene end by 2 bases; junction bases not matched to a gene: 4. CDR3 sequence: CASSLDRAGNTIYF. Written as DNA, the CDR3 is TGTGCCAGTAGCCTTGACAGGGCTGGAAACACCATATATTTT.

The CDR3 nucleotides read TGTGCCAGTAGTACTCAGCGGGGGGGCGGACAAGAGACCCAGTACTTC. Residues: CASSTQRGGGQETQYF. The chain is built from TRBV19 and TRBJ2-5, with 10 nucleotides matching TRBD2. Germline CDR1 and CDR2: LNHDA and SQIVND (reference sequence). The CDR3 spans 16 residues. The J segment lost 2 bases and the V segment lost 4 bases, leaving 7 bases of the junction unmatched.

V usage is TRBV28 and J usage is TRBJ1-1, with D tentatively TRBD1 (6 bases). Trimming took 3 bases from V and 0 from J, leaving 8 bases between them. There are 14 residues in the CDR3. Germline CDR1 MDHEN, CDR2 SYDVKM. The CDR3 DNA is TGTGCCAGCAGTTTGCGACAGGTGAACACTGAAGCTTTCTTT. Its protein product is CASSLRQVNTEAFF.

J is TRBJ2-3 and V is TRBV7-3, with TRBD2 matching 9 bases. This CDR3 has 16 residues. From germline, CDR1 is SGHTA and CDR2 FQGTGA. V was clipped by 2 bases and J by 1 base; unmatched bases: 4. CDR3 in DNA: TGTGCCAGCAGCTTAGGGGCTAGCGGGGGCACAGATACGCAGTATTTT. It yields the protein CASSLGASGGTDTQYF. Together with reference TRBV7-3 and TRBJ2-3, the CDR3 gives the full variable domain: GAGVSQTPSNKVTEKGKYVELRCDPISGHTALYWYRQSLGQGPEFLIYFQGTGAADDSGLPNDRFFAVRPEGSVSTLKIQRTERGDSAVYLCASSLGASGGTDTQYFGPGTRLTVL.

The chain has TRBV9 and TRBJ1-1; D is unresolved. V lost 2 bases to trimming and J lost 4 bases, with 9 bases between them. The CDR3 runs 13 residues. CDR1 SGDLS and CDR2 YYNGEE come from the germline V gene. CDR3 residues: CASSVAGSTEAFF. Here the CDR3 DNA reads TGTGCCAGCAGCGTTGCAGGTAGCACTGAAGCTTTCTTT.

The chain uses TRBV10-3 and TRBJ2-2; 8 bases align to TRBD1. Germline values: CDR1 ENHRY, CDR2 SYGVKD. The CDR3 contains 13 residues. J lost 7 bases, V lost 9 bases, and 7 bases had no gene match. The CDR3 protein is CAIGDRFHGELFF. CDR3 coding DNA: TGTGCCATAGGGGACAGGTTTCACGGGGAGCTGTTTTTT.

This clone was counted once. The rearrangement links TRBV5-1 to TRBJ2-5, with D hard to call. The CDR3 loop spans 14 amino acids. Germline values: CDR1 SGHRS, CDR2 YFSETQ. The V and J ends lost 0 bases and 4 bases respectively, with 10 bases between them. The CDR3, as DNA: TGCGCCAGCAGCTTGGTGCTAGAAGGAGAGACCCAGTACTTC. Its protein is CASSLVLEGETQYF.